The rows below give T cell receptor beta chains drawn from one sample of a study of shared clonotypes between healthy human individuals. The assay was immunoSEQ multiplex PCR, and TCRdb's table has in-frame clones only and misses some. The sample lists about 2.4 million clones; 80% to 95% were seen once. The sequencing sample was made of naive CD4+ T cells from PBMCs. These receptors all come from a man younger than 35 in good health. Some clones in this sample may be carry-over from other donors' samples. CDR3s include the opening cysteine and the closing phenylalanine or tryptophan. The D gene is left open where the match is weak. Clone size appears in some rows only: once, few, many, or a class for an expanded clone.

v_call	d_call	j_call	clone_size	cdr3_aa	cdr3_nt
TRBV11-2	.	TRBJ2-2	.	CASSLRVGELFF	TGTGCCAGCAGCCTTAGGGTTGGGGAGCTGTTTTTT
TRBV9	.	TRBJ2-1	.	CASSSRGQAYNEQFF	TGTGCCAGCAGCTCGCGTGGTCAGGCTTACAATGAGCAGTTCTTC
TRBV2	.	TRBJ2-3	few	CASSEDYLTRVKPDTQYF	TGTGCCAGCAGTGAAGACTATTTGACTAGAGTTAAACCAGATACGCAGTATTTT
TRBV11-2	.	TRBJ2-5	.	CASSLDSMLGETQYF	TGTGCCAGCAGCTTAGATTCCATGTTGGGGGAGACCCAGTACTTC
TRBV25-1	TRBD1	TRBJ2-2	.	CASSLMQGVGGELFF	TGTGCCAGCAGTCTAATGCAGGGGGTCGGCGGGGAGCTGTTTTTT
TRBV5-4	.	TRBJ2-3	.	CASSYLEGVTDTQYF	TGTGCCAGCAGCTACCTAGAGGGAGTGACAGATACGCAGTATTTT
TRBV10-3	.	TRBJ1-5	.	CAISVSDGQPQHF	TGTGCCATCAGCGTATCCGACGGCCAGCCCCAGCATTTT
TRBV5-1	.	TRBJ1-1	.	CASSPGDTEAFF	TGCGCCAGCAGCCCCGGAGACACTGAAGCTTTCTTT
TRBV18	.	TRBJ1-1	.	CASSPDSTTEAFF	TGTGCCAGCTCACCGGACAGTACCACTGAAGCTTTCTTT
TRBV7-2	.	TRBJ2-7	.	CASEGRTYEQYF	TGTGCCAGCGAGGGGAGAACCTACGAGCAGTACTTC
TRBV5-1	TRBD2	TRBJ2-1	.	CASSLGGRENNEQFF	TGCGCCAGCAGCTTGGGCGGGAGGGAGAACAATGAGCAGTTCTTC
TRBV2	.	TRBJ2-4	.	CASRQGKAKNIQYF	TGTGCCAGCAGACAGGGCAAAGCCAAAAACATTCAGTACTTC
TRBV25-1	.	TRBJ2-2	.	CASSVDRNTGELFF	TGTGCCAGCAGTGTAGATAGGAACACCGGGGAGCTGTTTTTT
TRBV9	TRBD1	TRBJ1-1	.	CASSGQGSGNTEAFF	TGTGCCAGCAGCGGACAGGGGTCTGGGAACACTGAAGCTTTCTTT
TRBV28	TRBD2	TRBJ2-3	.	CASSRKTSGTQTSTDTQYF	TGTGCCAGCAGCCGAAAGACTAGCGGGACCCAAACTAGCACAGATACGCAGTATTTT
TRBV15	.	TRBJ1-2	.	CATSRDKGYGYTF	TGTGCCACCAGCAGAGATAAGGGATATGGCTACACCTTC
TRBV5-1	.	TRBJ2-1	.	CASSLEAGQAEQFF	TGCGCCAGCAGCTTGGAGGCGGGTCAGGCTGAGCAGTTCTTC
TRBV5-1	.	TRBJ2-7	.	CASSSQGHEQYF	TGCGCCAGCAGCTCCCAGGGCCACGAGCAGTACTTC
TRBV28	.	TRBJ1-5	.	CASSPPWAGINQPQHF	TGTGCCAGCAGTCCCCCCTGGGCAGGGATCAATCAGCCCCAGCATTTT
TRBV11-2	.	TRBJ2-1	.	CASSSRTPGLHDEQFF	TGTGCCAGCAGCTCCCGAACTCCGGGGCTGCACGATGAGCAGTTCTTC
TRBV5-1	.	TRBJ2-7	.	CASSLKGASSYEQYF	TGCGCCAGCAGCTTGAAAGGGGCCAGCTCCTACGAGCAGTACTTC
TRBV5-4	TRBD2	TRBJ2-7	.	CASSRTGTSEHGGQYF	TGTGCCAGCAGCCGCACCGGGACTAGCGAACACGGGGGGCAGTACTTC
TRBV27	TRBD2	TRBJ2-2	.	CASSVSGSFYTGELFF	TGTGCCAGCAGCGTTAGCGGGAGCTTTTATACCGGGGAGCTGTTTTTT
TRBV18	.	TRBJ1-2	.	CASSLSGEANYGYTF	TGTGCCAGCTCACTAAGCGGAGAGGCTAACTATGGCTACACCTTC
TRBV29-1	.	TRBJ2-5	.	CSVKFAQETQYF	TGCAGCGTCAAATTTGCCCAAGAGACCCAGTACTTC
TRBV25-1	.	TRBJ1-2	few	CASSEGRTYGYTF	TGTGCCAGCAGTGAAGGACGGACCTATGGCTACACCTTC
TRBV6-5	.	TRBJ1-2	.	CASSSGGGYTF	TGTGCCAGCAGTTCAGGTGGGGGCTACACCTTC
TRBV6-5	.	TRBJ1-1	.	CASRSRPNTEAFF	TGTGCCAGCAGGTCACGGCCGAACACTGAAGCTTTCTTT
TRBV27	TRBD1	TRBJ1-1	.	CASRRTGWDRGAFF	TGTGCCAGCAGGAGGACAGGGTGGGATCGGGGAGCTTTCTTT
TRBV5-5	TRBD1	TRBJ2-7	.	CASSNTGGYEQYF	TGTGCCAGCAGCAACACAGGGGGCTACGAGCAGTACTTC
TRBV5-5	TRBD1	TRBJ1-2	.	CASSLRDRGLGYTF	TGTGCCAGCAGCCTTCGGGACAGGGGGCTTGGCTACACCTTC
TRBV6-4	.	TRBJ1-1	once	CASSDRVNTEAFF	TGTGCCAGCAGTGACCGGGTTAACACTGAAGCTTTCTTT
TRBV6-5	.	TRBJ2-1	.	CASRLAAGIEQFF	TGTGCCAGTCGTCTCGCCGCCGGGATTGAGCAGTTCTTC
TRBV4-3	.	TRBJ1-4	.	CASSQGPTGLPNEKLFF	TGCGCCAGCAGCCAGGGTCCCACAGGGTTGCCTAATGAAAAACTGTTTTTT
TRBV7-6	TRBD1	TRBJ2-7	.	CASSSIPGQGYEQYF	TGTGCCAGCAGCTCTATACCGGGACAGGGCTACGAGCAGTACTTC
TRBV7-2	.	TRBJ2-4	once	CASSSRTLAKNIQYF	TGTGCCAGCAGCTCTCGAACCCTAGCCAAAAACATTCAGTACTTC
TRBV6-1	TRBD1	TRBJ1-5	once	CASSERTRGGNQPQHF	TGTGCCAGCAGTGAAAGAACCAGGGGGGGCAATCAGCCCCAGCATTTT
TRBV4-1	.	TRBJ2-5	.	CASSQAFVQETQYF	TGCGCCAGCAGCCAAGCTTTCGTACAAGAGACCCAGTACTTC
TRBV28	.	TRBJ2-7	few	CASSPGQSYEQYF	TGTGCCAGCAGTCCCGGACAGTCCTACGAGCAGTACTTC
TRBV5-1	TRBD1	TRBJ1-5	.	CASSAGTASNQPQHF	TGCGCCAGCAGCGCAGGGACAGCCAGCAATCAGCCCCAGCATTTT
TRBV7-2	.	TRBJ2-1	.	CASSLVRTAYNEQFF	TGTGCCAGCAGCTTAGTTCGGACGGCTTACAATGAGCAGTTCTTC
TRBV7-3	.	TRBJ2-5	.	CASSSSSRSQTQYF	TGTGCCAGCAGCTCTAGCAGCCGAAGCCAGACCCAGTACTTC
TRBV14	TRBD2	TRBJ2-1	.	CASRVSGRGYNEQFF	TGTGCCAGCAGGGTTAGCGGGAGGGGTTACAATGAGCAGTTCTTC